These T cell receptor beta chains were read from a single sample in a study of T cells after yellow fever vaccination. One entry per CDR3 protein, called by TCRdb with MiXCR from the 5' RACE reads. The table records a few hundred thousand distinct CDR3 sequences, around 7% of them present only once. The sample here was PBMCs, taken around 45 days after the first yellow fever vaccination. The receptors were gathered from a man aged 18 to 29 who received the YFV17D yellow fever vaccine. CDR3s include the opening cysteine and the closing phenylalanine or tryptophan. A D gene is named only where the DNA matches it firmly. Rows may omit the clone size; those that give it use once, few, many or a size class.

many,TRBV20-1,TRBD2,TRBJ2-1,CSARTGAPSGDGTEQFF,TGCAGTGCTAGAACTGGGGCACCTAGCGGGGATGGAACGGAGCAGTTCTTC
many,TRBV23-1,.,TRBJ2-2,CASSPGPRNTGELFF,TGCGCCAGCAGTCCAGGACCGAGGAACACCGGGGAGCTGTTTTTT
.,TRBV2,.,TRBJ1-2,CASTLGGFDGYTF,TGTGCCAGCACTTTAGGAGGGTTTGATGGCTACACCTTC
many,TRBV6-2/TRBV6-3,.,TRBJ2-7,CASSRDSYYEQYF,TGTGCCAGCAGCCGGGACTCCTACTACGAGCAGTACTTC
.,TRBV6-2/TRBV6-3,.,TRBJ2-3,CASSYDVGGLVVRGTDTQYF,TGTGCCAGCAGTTACGACGTCGGGGGGCTGGTGGTTCGAGGCACAGATACGCAGTATTTT
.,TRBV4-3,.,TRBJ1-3,CASSTNWGNTIYF,TGCGCCAGCAGCACCAACTGGGGAAACACCATATATTTT
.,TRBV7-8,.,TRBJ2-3,CASSLEIIGLTTATDTQYF,TGTGCCAGCAGCTTAGAAATAATTGGACTAACAACCGCCACAGATACGCAGTATTTT
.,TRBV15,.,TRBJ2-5,CATSRDRDNQETQYF,TGTGCCACCAGCAGAGATCGGGACAACCAAGAGACCCAGTACTTC
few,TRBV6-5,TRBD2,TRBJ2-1,CASSFERGGRNEQFF,TGTGCCAGCAGTTTTGAGCGGGGGGGCCGGAATGAGCAGTTCTTC
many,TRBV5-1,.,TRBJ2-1,CASSPGQWGGGEQFF,TGCGCCAGCAGCCCCGGACAGTGGGGGGGTGGTGAGCAGTTCTTC
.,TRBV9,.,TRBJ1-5,CASSVLSGAANGPQHF,TGTGCCAGCAGCGTTTTGTCGGGGGCGGCCAACGGTCCCCAGCATTTT
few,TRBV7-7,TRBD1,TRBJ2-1,CASSLGRQGWNEQFF,TGTGCCAGCAGCTTAGGACGACAGGGTTGGAATGAGCAGTTCTTC
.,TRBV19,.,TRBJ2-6,CASSIGISGANVLTF,TGTGCCAGTAGTATAGGTATCTCTGGGGCCAACGTCCTGACTTTC
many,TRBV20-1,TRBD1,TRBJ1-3,CSAADRAGNTIYF,TGCAGTGCCGCGGACAGGGCTGGAAACACCATATATTTT
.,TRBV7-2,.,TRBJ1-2,CASSLDTITYGYTF,TGTGCCAGCAGCTTAGACACGATCACCTATGGCTACACCTTC
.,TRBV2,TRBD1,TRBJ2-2,CASSARGRHTGELFF,TGTGCCAGCAGTGCCAGGGGGCGACACACCGGGGAGCTGTTTTTT
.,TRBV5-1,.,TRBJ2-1,CASSATDNNEQFF,TGCGCCAGCAGCGCCACAGATAACAATGAGCAGTTCTTC
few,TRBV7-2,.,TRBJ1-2,CASSLIHSAGNYGYTF,TGTGCCAGCAGCTTGATCCATTCGGCCGGAAACTATGGCTACACCTTC
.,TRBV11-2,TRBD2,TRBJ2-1,CASSLDAWEGSGGVYNEQFF,TGTGCCAGCAGCTTAGATGCCTGGGAGGGTAGCGGGGGGGTCTACAATGAGCAGTTCTTC
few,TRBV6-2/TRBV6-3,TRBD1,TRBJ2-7,CASSLTGTGTYEQYF,TGTGCCAGCAGTCTGACCGGGACAGGGACCTACGAGCAGTACTTC
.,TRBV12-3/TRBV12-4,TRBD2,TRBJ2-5,CASSFSGAETQYF,TGTGCCAGCAGCTTTAGCGGGGCCGAGACCCAGTACTTC
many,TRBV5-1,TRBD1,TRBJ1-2,CASSSGQVDYGYTF,TGCGCCAGCAGCTCGGGACAGGTAGACTATGGCTACACCTTC
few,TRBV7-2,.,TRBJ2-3,CASSLAAAPTDTQYF,TGTGCCAGCAGCTTAGCCGCGGCACCCACAGATACGCAGTATTTT
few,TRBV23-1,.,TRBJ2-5,CASSPHRETQYF,TGCGCCAGCAGTCCCCACAGAGAGACCCAGTACTTC
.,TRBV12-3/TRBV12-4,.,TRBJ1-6,CASSGDINSPLHF,TGTGCCAGCAGTGGAGATATTAATTCACCCCTCCACTTT
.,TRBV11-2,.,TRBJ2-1,CASSLASGPRSEQFF,TGTGCCAGCAGCTTAGCCAGCGGCCCCAGGAGTGAGCAGTTCTTC
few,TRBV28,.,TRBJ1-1,CASSSRNPKRNTEAFF,TGTGCCAGCAGTTCACGAAACCCGAAAAGGAACACTGAAGCTTTCTTT
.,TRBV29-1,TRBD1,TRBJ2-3,CSADRGLGDTQYF,TGCAGCGCAGACAGGGGGCTCGGAGATACGCAGTATTTT
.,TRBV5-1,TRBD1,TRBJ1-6,CASSFRDRQNSPLHF,TGCGCCAGCAGCTTCCGGGACAGGCAAAATTCACCCCTCCACTTT
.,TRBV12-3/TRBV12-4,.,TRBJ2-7,CASSDGARDYEQYF,TGTGCCAGCAGTGACGGAGCCCGGGACTACGAGCAGTACTTC
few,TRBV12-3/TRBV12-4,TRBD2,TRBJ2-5,CASSRRGVETQYF,TGTGCCAGCAGCCGACGGGGGGTTGAGACCCAGTACTTC
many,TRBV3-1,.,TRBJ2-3,CASSQGNLETDTQYF,TGTGCCAGCAGCCAAGGAAATCTAGAGACGGATACGCAGTATTTT
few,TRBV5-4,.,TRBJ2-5,CASSLGLIRGTLTEETQYF,TGTGCCAGCAGCTTGGGGCTGATACGGGGGACACTAACCGAAGAGACCCAGTACTTC
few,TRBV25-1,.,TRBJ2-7,CASSDPWSYEQYF,TGTGCCAGCAGTGACCCCTGGTCCTACGAGCAGTACTTC
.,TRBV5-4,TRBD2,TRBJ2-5,CASSQGLAGRNQETQYF,TGTGCCAGCAGCCAGGGACTAGCGGGGAGAAACCAAGAGACCCAGTACTTC
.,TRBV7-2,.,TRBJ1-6,CASSLVGWASGGSPLHF,TGTGCCAGCAGCTTAGTGGGGTGGGCCTCCGGGGGCTCACCCCTCCACTTT
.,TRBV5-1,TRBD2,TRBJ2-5,CASSADREDEETQYF,TGCGCCAGCAGTGCCGACCGGGAGGATGAGGAGACCCAGTACTTC
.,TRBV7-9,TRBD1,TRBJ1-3,CASSLVRGRNGNTIYF,TGTGCCAGCAGCTTAGTCAGGGGGCGCAACGGAAACACCATATATTTT
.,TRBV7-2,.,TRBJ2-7,CASSLGAGMDEQYF,TGTGCCAGCAGCTTAGGAGCAGGTATGGACGAGCAGTACTTC
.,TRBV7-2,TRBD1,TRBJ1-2,CASIGGGQRDYGYTF,TGTGCCAGCATCGGAGGGGGACAGAGGGACTATGGCTACACCTTC
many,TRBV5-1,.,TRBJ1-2,CASSSQMNGNYGYTF,TGCGCCAGCAGCTCACAGATGAACGGGAACTATGGCTACACCTTC
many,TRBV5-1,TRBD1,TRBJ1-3,CASSLGTGQNTIYF,TGCGCCAGCAGCTTGGGGACAGGGCAAAACACCATATATTTT
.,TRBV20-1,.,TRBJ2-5,CSARKGGQETQYF,TGCAGTGCTAGGAAGGGTGGCCAAGAGACCCAGTACTTC
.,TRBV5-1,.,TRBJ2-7,CASSPGGGLRDEQYF,TGCGCCAGCAGCCCCGGTGGGGGTCTCCGGGACGAGCAGTACTTC
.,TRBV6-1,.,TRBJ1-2,CASTKGGVADGYTF,TGTGCCAGCACCAAAGGGGGGGTAGCGGATGGCTACACCTTC
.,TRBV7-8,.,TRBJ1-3,CASSFLVGGLGNTIYF,TGTGCCAGCAGCTTTCTGGTCGGGGGGCTTGGAAACACCATATATTTT
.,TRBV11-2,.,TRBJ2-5,CASSFSPGRFPQETQYF,TGTGCCAGCAGCTTCAGTCCGGGGCGGTTCCCCCAAGAGACCCAGTACTTC
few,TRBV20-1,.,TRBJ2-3,CSARRDTSTDTQYF,TGCAGTGCTAGAAGGGATACTAGCACAGATACGCAGTATTTT
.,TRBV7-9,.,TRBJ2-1,CASSLAGTRYNEQFF,TGTGCCAGCAGCTTAGCCGGGACTCGCTACAATGAGCAGTTCTTC
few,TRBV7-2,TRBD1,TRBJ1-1,CASSPSGTGLEAFF,TGTGCCAGCAGCCCGTCTGGGACAGGCCTTGAAGCTTTCTTT
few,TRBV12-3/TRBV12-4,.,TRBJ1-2,CASSAWTFSHGYTF,TGTGCCAGCAGTGCCTGGACTTTCAGCCATGGCTACACCTTC
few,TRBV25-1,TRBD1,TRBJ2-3,CASGDRGPTDTQYF,TGTGCCAGTGGGGACAGGGGCCCTACAGATACGCAGTATTTT
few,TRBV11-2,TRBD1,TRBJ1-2,CASRGQKSFYGYTF,TGTGCCAGCAGGGGACAGAAAAGCTTCTATGGCTACACCTTC
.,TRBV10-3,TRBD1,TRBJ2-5,CAISEGQGRETQYF,TGTGCCATCAGTGAGGGACAGGGTCGGGAGACCCAGTACTTC
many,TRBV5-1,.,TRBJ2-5,CASSLGVEETQYF,TGCGCCAGCAGCTTGGGAGTCGAAGAGACCCAGTACTTC